One sample yielded the 9 T cell receptor beta chains listed below, sequenced in a study of blood T cell repertoires in COVID-19. Method: immunoSEQ multiplex PCR; TCRdb's copy keeps in-frame clones and lacks some. The profile shows hundreds of thousands of clones, more than 70% of them singletons. The source material was PBMCs or T cells enriched from blood (not recorded which). Receptor source: a woman aged 40 to 50 with acute COVID-19.

The chain links TRBV12-3 or TRBV12-4 to TRBJ1-2, with D tentatively TRBD1 (6 bases). The CDR3 is 13 residues long. Trimming stripped 8 bases from V and 5 bases from J, with 15 bases between. The CDR3 region has the DNA TGTGCCAGCGGTCCCGGGACACTTTATGGCTACACCTTC. Translating gives CASGPGTLYGYTF.

This chain joins TRBV2 and TRBJ1-6, with 7 bases that match TRBD1. CDR1 SNHLY and CDR2 FYNNEI come from the germline V gene. The J segment lost 7 bases and the V segment lost 9 bases, leaving 3 bases of the junction unmatched. This CDR3 is built from 12 residues. The CDR3 coding sequence is TGTGCCAGAGGGACAGCCAATTCACCCCTCCACTTT. Its translation is CARGTANSPLHF.

The chain links TRBV24-1 to TRBJ2-3; TRBD2 agrees at 13 bases. Germline values: CDR1 KGHDR, CDR2 SFDVKD. This CDR3 has 17 residues. J was trimmed by 2 bases and V by 2 bases; bases with no gene match: 3. The CDR3 spells CATSDSGLAGFTDTQYF. The DNA for the CDR3 is TGTGCCACCAGTGATTCGGGACTAGCGGGATTCACAGATACGCAGTATTTT.

The rearrangement uses TRBV15 and TRBJ2-7; 8 bases are a match to TRBD1. The V gene end was trimmed by 0 bases and the J gene end by 5 bases; junction bases not matched to a gene: 9. This CDR3 has 16 residues. The germline CDR1 and CDR2 sequences are LNHNV and YYDKDF (reference sequence). The CDR3, as DNA: TGTGCCACCAGCAGAGACCCAACAGGGGGTCGCCACGAGCAGTACTTC. Translation: CATSRDPTGGRHEQYF.

The CDR3 reads CASSHNRGNSNQPQHF. The DNA for the CDR3 is TGTGCCAGCAGCCACAACCGGGGAAATAGCAATCAGCCCCAGCATTTT. The gene calls are TRBV5-8 and TRBJ1-5; D call uncertain. V lost 4 bases, J lost 0 bases, and 14 bases lay in between. The CDR3 length is 16 residues. Germline V gene data show CDR1 as SGHTS and CDR2 as YDEGEE.

CDR3 protein: CASRRSTGNEQFF. CDR3 nucleotides: TGTGCCAGCAGAAGGTCCACAGGCAATGAGCAGTTCTTC. This rearrangement joins TRBV6-5 to TRBJ2-1; TRBD1 is a possible D gene (5 bases). CDR3 length equals 13 residues. V lost 6 bases, J lost 6 bases, and 12 bases lay in between. The germline gives CDR1 MNHEY, CDR2 SVGAGI.

The table lists this clone with a count of one. V is TRBV7-3 and J is TRBJ1-6; weak D call: TRBD1 (6 bases). V was clipped by 5 bases and J by 7 bases, with 12 bases between them. The CDR3 loop spans 14 amino acids. The germline CDR1 and CDR2 sequences are SGHTA and FQGTGA. CDR3 bases: TGTGCCAGCAGCCAGGGGACGGAGAATTCACCCCTCCACTTT. The encoded protein is CASSQGTENSPLHF. Full variable domain (rest looked up from reference TRBV7-3 and TRBJ1-6): GAGVSQTPSNKVTEKGKYVELRCDPISGHTALYWYRQSLGQGPEFLIYFQGTGAADDSGLPNDRFFAVRPEGSVSTLKIQRTERGDSAVYLCASSQGTENSPLHFGNGTRLTVT.

This clone has a single count. The chain has TRBV5-1 and TRBJ2-1, with unresolved D. CDR3 length: 13 residues. Deletions cut 4 bases from V and 6 bases from J, with 11 bases between. The germline CDR1 and CDR2 sequences are SGHRS and YFSETQ. CDR3 in amino acids: CASSPNLFNEQFF. CDR3 DNA sequence: TGCGCCAGCAGCCCTAATCTTTTCAATGAGCAGTTCTTC.

This sequence joins TRBV7-9 and TRBJ1-4, with 8 bases that match TRBD1. V shed 3 bases and J 8 bases; nucleotides not matched to a gene: 2. The germline V gene encodes CDR1 SEHNR and CDR2 FQNEAQ (reference sequence). The CDR3 consists of 13 residues. In DNA, the CDR3 is TGTGCCAGCAGCTTTACAGGGGGAGAAAAACTGTTTTTT. It encodes CASSFTGGEKLFF.